Listed here are 20 T cell receptor beta chains from one sample, sequenced in a study of control samples from healthy donors and cancer patients. TCRdb's copy holds only in-frame clones and misses some; the assay was immunoSEQ multiplex PCR. The sample contains 40,000 or so clones, around 83% of which appear only once. Source material: PBMCs. The receptor source for this set is a woman aged 60-75 years with lung cancer.

The chain is built from TRBV7-9 and TRBJ2-1; the D gene is possibly TRBD2 (6 bases). This CDR3 contains 13 residues. Trimming took 9 bases from V and 9 from J, leaving 18 bases between them. In germline, CDR1 is SEHNR, CDR2 FQNEAQ (reference sequence). In nucleotides, the CDR3 is TGTGCCAGTTCGGCGGGCGGGGAGGTTGAGCAGTTCTTC. It specifies CASSAGGEVEQFF.

V usage is TRBV19 and J usage is TRBJ2-1; D not resolved. This CDR3 is built from 12 residues. The V and J ends lost 6 bases and 5 bases respectively, with 8 bases between them. Germline assignment: CDR1 LNHDA and CDR2 SQIVND (reference sequence). The CDR3 spells CASRIEDNEQFF. CDR3 DNA: TGTGCCAGTAGAATTGAGGACAATGAGCAGTTCTTC.

The chain couples TRBV27 to TRBJ2-5; the match to TRBD2 covers 12 bases. This CDR3 has 16 amino acids. J lost 2 bases, V lost 4 bases, and 5 bases had no gene match. The germline V gene has CDR1 MNHEY and CDR2 SMNVEV (reference sequence). This chain's CDR3 is CASSSRTSGDQETQYF. The CDR3 nucleotides are TGTGCCAGCAGTTCCCGGACTAGCGGGGATCAAGAGACCCAGTACTTC.

The chain joins TRBV2 to TRBJ1-5; 10 bases agree with TRBD1. V dropped 8 bases and J dropped 6; count of bases not matched to a gene: 10. The CDR3 is made up of 15 amino acids. Germline loops: CDR1 SNHLY, CDR2 FYNNEI. The CDR3 reads CASGLGQGQGQPQHF. As DNA, the CDR3 is TGTGCCAGCGGGTTGGGACAGGGGCAGGGTCAGCCCCAGCATTTT.

This chain connects TRBV6-5 to TRBJ2-3; 7 bases agree with TRBD2. Germline V gene lookup returns CDR1 MNHEY and CDR2 SVGAGI. This CDR3 region has 15 residues. Unmatched junction bases numbered 10, after V lost 4 bases and J lost 6 bases. CDR3 sequence (DNA): TGTGCCAGCAGTTCAGTCGGCGGGGGTGATGATACGCAGTATTTT. Translated: CASSSVGGGDDTQYF.

The genes are TRBV10-3 and TRBJ1-2, with 7 bases matching TRBD1. Germline V gene lookup returns CDR1 ENHRY and CDR2 SYGVKD. The J segment lost 2 bases and the V segment lost 7 bases, leaving 13 bases of the junction unmatched. The CDR3 is 16 residues long. The CDR3 spells CAINAGLSGQNYGYTF. The CDR3 nucleotides are TGTGCCATCAACGCGGGCCTATCGGGACAGAACTATGGCTACACCTTC.

This chain uses TRBV11-2 with TRBJ2-7, with D tentatively TRBD1 (5 bases). Germline-derived CDR1 and CDR2 are SGHAT and FQNNGV. The CDR3 totals 14 residues. V gave up 4 bases and J gave up 2 bases, with 12 bases separating them. The CDR3 reads CASSSLQEPYEQYF. CDR3 coding DNA: TGTGCCAGCAGCTCCCTACAGGAACCCTACGAGCAGTACTTC.

The CDR3 here is CASSPDMGQPQHF. The DNA of the CDR3 is TGTGCCAGCAGTCCGGACATGGGTCAGCCCCAGCATTTT. The V gene is TRBV6-5, the J gene TRBJ1-5, with D possibly matching TRBD1 (5 bases). The CDR3 covers 13 residues. Germline CDR1 MNHEY, CDR2 SVGAGI. The V gene lost 5 bases and the J gene lost 6 bases, with 11 bases spanning the gap.

The J gene is TRBJ2-7, the V gene TRBV2; 11 bases line up with TRBD1. The V gene's germline CDR1 is SNHLY and CDR2 FYNNEI. The CDR3 is 15 amino acids. Losses at the gene ends were 6 bases for V and 1 base for J; bases not matched to a gene: 5. The CDR3 here is CASSARDRGSYEQYF. In DNA form, the CDR3 reads TGTGCCAGCAGCGCCCGGGACAGGGGGTCCTACGAGCAGTACTTC.

This chain joins TRBV10-3 and TRBJ1-1; weak D call: TRBD1 (6 bases). In germline, CDR1 is ENHRY, CDR2 SYGVKD. Trimming removed 6 bases at V and 3 bases at J, with 14 bases between. The CDR3 contains 14 residues. The CDR3 nucleotides are TGTGCCATCAGCGATTTTGACAGGTACACTGAAGCTTTCTTT. Amino acid sequence: CAISDFDRYTEAFF.

The chain has TRBV6-5 and TRBJ2-6; D call uncertain. The CDR3 runs to 15 residues. Looked up from germline, CDR1 is MNHEY and CDR2 is SVGAGI. V was pared by 4 bases and J by 0 bases, with 7 bases between. The CDR3 DNA reads as TGTGCCAGCAGTTCCTGGGACTCTGGGGCCAACGTCCTGACTTTC. This encodes CASSSWDSGANVLTF.

J is TRBJ1-6 and V is TRBV19; possibly TRBD1 for D (5 bases). Trimming stripped 7 bases from V and 6 bases from J, with 16 bases between. CDR3 length: 15 amino acids. The germline V gene has CDR1 LNHDA and CDR2 SQIVND (reference sequence). The CDR3 here is CASTPRQGPNSPLHF. In DNA, the CDR3 is TGTGCCAGTACTCCAAGGCAGGGCCCTAATTCACCCCTCCACTTT.

V and J are TRBV5-6 and TRBJ1-6; no clear D gene. The CDR3 contains 16 residues. Trimming took off 0 bases at V and 9 bases at J, with 16 bases between the two ends. Germline CDR1 SGHDT, CDR2 YYEEEE. CDR3 in amino acids: CASSLGAQRAGSPLHF. CDR3 coding DNA: TGTGCCAGCAGCTTGGGGGCACAGCGTGCGGGTTCACCCCTCCACTTT.

The CDR3 protein is CASSSGTVDWDIQYF. CDR3 nucleotides: TGCGCCAGCAGCTCTGGGACCGTGGATTGGGACATTCAGTACTTC. The V and J genes are TRBV5-1 and TRBJ2-4; D assignment may be TRBD1 or TRBD2 (5 bases each). Germline V gene sequence: CDR1 SGHRS, CDR2 YFSETQ. This CDR3 spans 15 amino acids. The germline V and J ends were trimmed by 3 bases and 8 bases, with 18 bases remaining between them.

The chain couples TRBV7-3 to TRBJ2-1; D not resolved. V was trimmed by 6 bases and J by 0 bases, leaving 9 bases between them. Per the germline V gene, CDR1 is SGHTA and CDR2 is FQGTGA. The CDR3 is made up of 14 amino acids. The CDR3 region is CASRGSSSYNEQFF. CDR3 DNA: TGTGCCAGCAGGGGATCAAGCTCCTACAATGAGCAGTTCTTC.

This chain uses TRBV7-2 with TRBJ2-5; the D gene is possibly TRBD1 (6 bases). The CDR3 totals 16 residues. Germline lookup yields CDR1 SGHTA and CDR2 FQGNSA. V lost 1 base and J lost 0, with 12 bases in between. The DNA of the CDR3 is TGTGCCAGCAGCTTAGGGGACATTCTGTACCAAGAGACCCAGTACTTC. Its translation is CASSLGDILYQETQYF.

For the CDR3, the DNA is TGTGCCAGCAGTGAAGAAGGGGTAACCTCCTACGAGCAGTACTTC. It encodes CASSEEGVTSYEQYF. The chain carries TRBV6-1 and TRBJ2-7; D might be TRBD1 (5 bases). Deletions cut 1 base from V and 0 bases from J, with 10 bases between. CDR1 is MNHNS, CDR2 SASEGT, per germline. The CDR3 sequence is 15 residues long.

The chain joins TRBV4-2 to TRBJ2-2; tentatively, D is TRBD1 (5 bases). The CDR3 extends over 15 amino acids. In germline, CDR1 is LGHNA, CDR2 YNFKEQ. V lost 1 base and J lost 6, with 12 bases in between. In nucleotides, the CDR3 is TGTGCCAGCAGCCAAGGAACAGGTGAAGCCGGGGAGCTGTTTTTT. As protein: CASSQGTGEAGELFF.

The CDR3 DNA follows: TGCGCCAGCAGCTTGGTTGAGAGTTCTAATGAAAAACTGTTTTTT. Translation: CASSLVESSNEKLFF. The chain links TRBV5-1 to TRBJ1-4; D not certain. The CDR3 loop spans 15 amino acids. V was pared by 0 bases and J by 3 bases, with 9 bases between. From germline, CDR1 is SGHRS and CDR2 YFSETQ.

The chain is built from TRBV11-3 and TRBJ2-5, with a possible D match to TRBD1 (6 bases). Germline CDR1 reads SGHNT; CDR2 reads YENEEA. Trimming left V 5 bases short and J 4 bases short, with 11 bases between. This CDR3 has 13 amino acids. CDR3 in amino acids: CASSQKTGETQYF. DNA for the CDR3: TGTGCCAGCAGCCAAAAGACAGGAGAGACCCAGTACTTC.